The 13 T cell receptor beta chains presented below share a single source sample, sequenced in a study of blood T cells in healthy people across ages. A second PCR, run for roughly 7 to 11 cycles, used a sample-barcoded 5' primer plus a J-beta primer mix. TCRdb re-derived calls from the 5' RACE reads in MiXCR, one entry per CDR3 protein. The profile shows about 690,000 distinct CDR3 sequences, around two fifths of them singletons. The sequencing input was blood. All receptors come from an elderly man in good health.

This chain connects TRBV4-3 to TRBJ2-1; weak D call: TRBD2 (7 bases). This CDR3 comprises 21 residues. Trimming left V 0 bases short and J 3 bases short, with 27 bases between. Germline V lookup: CDR1 LGHNA, CDR2 YSLEER. The CDR3 reads CASSQDPRGTAGAGVYNEQFF. The CDR3, as DNA: TGCGCCAGCAGCCAAGATCCTAGGGGGACTGCCGGGGCGGGGGTCTACAATGAGCAGTTCTTC.

This clonotype was picked up a small number of times. V and J are TRBV2 and TRBJ1-5; D remains unclear. V was trimmed by 5 bases and J by 5 bases, leaving 7 bases between them. CDR3 length equals 12 residues. Germline lookup yields CDR1 SNHLY and CDR2 FYNNEI. CDR3 residues: CASSRHDQPQHF. The CDR3 coding sequence is TGTGCCAGCAGTCGGCACGATCAGCCCCAGCATTTT. Complete variable domain (other parts from reference TRBV2 and TRBJ1-5): EPEVTQTPSHQVTQMGQEVILRCVPISNHLYFYWYRQILGQKVEFLVSFYNNEISEKSEIFDDQFSVERPDGSNFTLKIRSTKLEDSAMYFCASSRHDQPQHFGDGTRLSIL.

This clonotype was counted many times. The chain employs TRBV14 and TRBJ1-2; D call uncertain. The CDR3 is made up of 12 amino acids. Germline-derived CDR1 and CDR2 are SGHDN and FVKESK. V was shortened by 0 bases and J by 8 bases, with 7 bases between the two germline ends. Written as DNA, the CDR3 is TGTGCCAGCAGCCAAGATGTGGGAGGCTACACCTTC. Translated: CASSQDVGGYTF.

In regard to this clonotype: At one of its ends the junction is not consistent with the germline gene, which may arise from a read error. The chain couples TRBV12-3 or TRBV12-4 to TRBJ1-5, with 9 bases lining up with TRBD1. This CDR3 has 14 residues. The CDR3 coding sequence is TGTGCCAGCAGCCGGGACAGGGACAATCAGCCCCCGCATTTT. This codes for CASSRDRDNQPPHF.

This chain's CDR3 is CASWDGYNEQFF. In DNA, the CDR3 is TGCGCCAGCTGGGACGGTTACAATGAGCAGTTCTTC. The chain recombines TRBV10-2 with TRBJ2-1; the D gene could be TRBD1 or TRBD2 (5 bases each). Germline V gene data show CDR1 as WSHSY and CDR2 as SAAADI. The V end was cut by 8 bases, the J end by 4 bases, with 9 bases between. This CDR3 has 12 amino acids.

The chain links TRBV29-1 to TRBJ1-2; D is possibly TRBD1 (6 bases). Germline CDR1 reads SQVTM; CDR2 reads ANQGSEA. The CDR3 consists of 15 residues. The V end lost 4 bases, the J end lost 4 bases, and 19 bases lay between the germline ends. DNA of the CDR3: TGCAGCGTTGGTGGGGGCAACCGCGGAGCCTATGGCTACACCTTC. It yields the protein CSVGGGNRGAYGYTF.

This clonotype was counted at least ten times. V gene TRBV29-1 combines with J gene TRBJ2-1; 14 bases are shared with TRBD2. V lost 7 bases to trimming and J lost 5 bases; unmatched junction nucleotides: 4. There are 14 residues in the CDR3. The germline CDR1 and CDR2 sequences are SQVTM and ANQGSEA. The CDR3 sequence is CSGGLAGAHNEQFF. The CDR3 bases are TGCAGCGGGGGACTAGCGGGGGCCCACAATGAGCAGTTCTTC.

This clonotype was picked up many times. The chain combines TRBV27 with TRBJ2-4, with 7 bases identical to TRBD1. Germline V gene data show CDR1 as MNHEY and CDR2 as SMNVEV (reference sequence). V gave up 8 bases and J gave up 2 bases; unmatched junction bases: 12. The CDR3 runs to 16 residues. As DNA, the CDR3 is TGTGCCAGCGAACAGGGGACCGCCTCCCCCAAAAACATTCAGTACTTC. Translation: CASEQGTASPKNIQYF.

The J gene is TRBJ2-2, the V gene TRBV7-2, with 10 bases fitting TRBD2. Germline values: CDR1 SGHTA, CDR2 FQGNSA. The CDR3 sequence is 17 residues long. J was trimmed by 4 bases and V by 1 base; bases with no gene match: 6. The CDR3 bases are TGTGCCAGCAGCTTAGGGGGGCTAGCGGGAGTCACCGGGGAGCTGTTTTTT. Translation gives CASSLGGLAGVTGELFF. Supplemented by reference TRBV7-2 and TRBJ2-2, the full variable domain reads GAGVSQSPSNKVTEKGKDVELRCDPISGHTALYWYRQSLGQGLEFLIYFQGNSAPDKSGLPSDRFSAERTGGSVSTLTIQRTQQEDSAVYLCASSLGGLAGVTGELFFGEGSRLTVL.

This clonotype came up a few times. V gene TRBV29-1 combines with J gene TRBJ2-6, with 11 positions matching TRBD1. V gave up 3 bases and J gave up 4 bases; unmatched junction bases: 8. This CDR3 has 17 residues. CDR1 is SQVTM and CDR2 is ANQGSEA in the germline V gene. The CDR3 nucleotides read TGCAGCGTTGATTCGTCGGACAGGGGGCCAGGGGCCAACGTCCTGACTTTC. Its protein is CSVDSSDRGPGANVLTF.

V and J are TRBV20-1 and TRBJ1-5; 9 nucleotides agree with TRBD1. Germline CDR1 is DFQATT and CDR2 is SNEGSKA (reference sequence). CDR3 size: 13 residues. V gave up 5 bases and J gave up 6 bases; unmatched junction bases: 5. CDR3 sequence (DNA): TGCAGTGCTCGGACAGGGGTGGGTCAGCCCCAGCATTTT. Its protein is CSARTGVGQPQHF.

Only a few counts were recorded for this clonotype. The chain has TRBV11-2 and TRBJ2-1, with D tentatively TRBD1 or TRBD2 (7 bases each). The germline V gene encodes CDR1 SGHAT and CDR2 FQNNGV. Trimming shortened V by 2 bases and J by 9 bases, and 11 bases separated the two germline ends. The CDR3 is 13 amino acids. CDR3 sequence reads: CASSLQGGVEQFF. CDR3 in DNA: TGTGCCAGCAGCTTACAGGGGGGGGTTGAGCAGTTCTTC.

In its sample, this clonotype was seen once. Being one base from a much bigger clone, this may be a read error. The J gene is TRBJ2-3, the V gene TRBV15; D may be TRBD1 (6 bases). This CDR3 region has 13 residues. The V gene's germline CDR1 is LNHNV and CDR2 YYDKDF (reference sequence). The CDR3 coding sequence is TGTGCCACCGGCAGGGGTTACACAGATACGCAGTATTTT. This encodes CATGRGYTDTQYF.